The 30 T cell receptor beta chains given below trace back to one sample, sequenced in a study of shared clonotypes between healthy human individuals. Generated by immunoSEQ multiplex PCR, the TCRdb table keeps only in-frame clones and is missing some. This table has just over 2,000,000 clones, 85% to 95% appearing once. The source material was naive CD4+ T cells sorted from blood. Subset indicated: CD45RA+ positively selected. The receptor source for this set is a young man in good health.

The chain combines TRBV27 with TRBJ2-7; 10 nucleotides match TRBD2. Per the germline V gene, CDR1 is MNHEY and CDR2 is SMNVEV (reference sequence). This CDR3 spans 15 amino acids. The V and J ends lost 4 bases and 4 bases, in that order; junction bases with no gene match: 7. The DNA for the CDR3 is TGTGCCAGCAGTTATATAGCGGGAGGAACGTACGAGCAGTACTTC. This sequence encodes CASSYIAGGTYEQYF.

The chain has TRBV30 and TRBJ1-5; D call uncertain. Germline values: CDR1 GTSNPN, CDR2 SVGIG (reference sequence). Trimming took 3 bases from V and 4 from J, leaving 16 bases between them. CDR3 length: 15 amino acids. The CDR3 sequence: CAWSPAAGRNQPQHF. CDR3 DNA sequence: TGTGCCTGGAGCCCGGCGGCCGGGAGAAATCAGCCCCAGCATTTT.

V is TRBV6-1 and J is TRBJ1-5; D ambiguous. Trimming took 6 bases from V and 4 from J, leaving 16 bases between them. This CDR3 comprises 15 residues. Germline loops: CDR1 MNHNS, CDR2 SASEGT. CDR3 residues: CASRGFLGLNQPQHF. The DNA of the CDR3 is TGTGCCAGCAGGGGGTTTTTAGGCCTGAATCAGCCCCAGCATTTT.

This CDR3 reads CASSSNNWANYGYTF. The CDR3 DNA sequence: TGCGCCAGCAGCTCGAATAACTGGGCTAACTATGGCTACACCTTC. J is TRBJ1-2 and V is TRBV5-1, with D unresolved. Deletions cut 3 bases from V and 0 bases from J, with 12 bases between. The CDR3 covers 15 residues. The germline CDR1 and CDR2 sequences are SGHRS and YFSETQ.

This chain uses TRBV7-2 with TRBJ1-2, with 7 bases lining up with TRBD1. Germline loops: CDR1 SGHTA, CDR2 FQGNSA. The V gene end was trimmed by 5 bases and the J gene end by 1 base; junction bases not matched to a gene: 13. The length of the CDR3 is 17 residues. Written as DNA, the CDR3 is TGTGCCAGCAGCCCCCGAGGACAGGAGATGTTTAACTATGGCTACACCTTC. It is translated as CASSPRGQEMFNYGYTF.

The CDR3 bases are TGTGCCTGGAGTTCACAACGGGACTTTTCCAGTTCTGGTAGTTTGAATTCACCCCTCCACTTT. It is translated as CAWSSQRDFSSSGSLNSPLHF. The rearrangement joins TRBV30 to TRBJ1-6, with a weak D call TRBD1 (5 bases). Germline CDR1 is GTSNPN and CDR2 is SVGIG (reference sequence). V lost 2 bases and J 7 bases, leaving 33 bases between the germline ends. The CDR3 totals 21 residues.

This clone was seen many times. The chain uses TRBV7-2 and TRBJ2-7; TRBD1 matches 9 bases. Losses at the gene ends were 6 bases for V and 2 bases for J; bases not matched to a gene: 8. The CDR3 is 15 residues long. Germline values: CDR1 SGHTA, CDR2 FQGNSA. The CDR3 is CASSPKQGAAYEQYF. In DNA, the CDR3 is TGTGCCAGCAGTCCAAAACAGGGGGCGGCCTACGAGCAGTACTTC.

The rearrangement joins TRBV10-3 to TRBJ2-3, with 8 positions matching TRBD1. J gave up 3 bases and V 2 bases, and 4 bases lay outside the gene matches. This CDR3 has 15 amino acids. Germline V gene lookup returns CDR1 ENHRY and CDR2 SYGVKD. The CDR3 protein is CAISETGQATDTQYF. Here the CDR3 DNA reads TGTGCCATCAGTGAGACGGGACAGGCTACAGATACGCAGTATTTT.

This clone was found once. The chain recombines TRBV6-6 with TRBJ1-6, with D perhaps matching TRBD1 (5 bases). Germline V gene data show CDR1 as MNHNY and CDR2 as SVGAGI (reference sequence). V was trimmed by 5 bases and J by 7 bases, leaving 18 bases between them. This CDR3 has 16 amino acids. This chain's CDR3 is CASSPIPGRVNSPLHF. CDR3 nucleotide sequence: TGTGCCAGCAGTCCCATTCCGGGACGGGTCAATTCACCCCTCCACTTT.

In this sample, this clone turned up once. The CDR3 sequence is CAINRGNSGANVLTF. The CDR3 DNA reads TGTGCCATCAACAGGGGGAACTCTGGGGCCAACGTCCTGACTTTC. This chain links TRBV10-3 with TRBJ2-6; 8 bases align to TRBD1. The CDR3 consists of 15 residues. Germline assignment: CDR1 ENHRY and CDR2 SYGVKD. V shed 7 bases, J shed 0 bases, and the junction held 2 bases outside the gene matches.

The chain couples TRBV4-3 to TRBJ1-2, with D hard to call. This CDR3 spans 15 amino acids. CDR1 is LGHNA, CDR2 YSLEER, per germline. Between the trimmed V and J ends, which lost 4 bases and 4 bases, there was a span of 16 bases. CDR3 DNA: TGCGCCAGCAGCCTAAACGGACGGGCCCGCTATGGCTACACCTTC. Protein: CASSLNGRARYGYTF.

This clone showed up just once. This chain connects TRBV7-2 to TRBJ2-7; D remains unclear. Trimming stripped 0 bases from V and 6 bases from J, with 15 bases between. This CDR3 comprises 15 residues. The germline gives CDR1 SGHTA, CDR2 FQGNSA. The CDR3 spells CASSLATRLKGEQYF. In nucleotides, the CDR3 is TGTGCCAGCAGCTTAGCGACACGGTTAAAGGGCGAGCAGTACTTC.

This rearrangement joins TRBV7-9 to TRBJ1-6, with 7 bases aligning to TRBD1. The CDR3 extends over 13 amino acids. After removal of 6 bases from V and 9 bases from J, the junction contained 5 bases not matched to a gene. Germline CDR1 and CDR2: SEHNR and FQNEAQ (reference sequence). CDR3 protein: CASSTGAISPLHF. The CDR3 DNA reads as TGTGCCAGCAGTACAGGGGCTATTTCACCCCTCCACTTT.

As regards this clone: Additional DNA sequences in this sample encode the identical CDR3. The chain carries TRBV28 and TRBJ2-7; D is uncertain. Trimming took off 3 bases at V and 6 bases at J, with 9 bases between the two ends. There are 12 residues in the CDR3. Germline loops: CDR1 MDHEN, CDR2 SYDVKM. The CDR3 here is CASSLSGLEQYF. DNA of the CDR3: TGTGCCAGCAGTTTGTCCGGGCTCGAGCAGTACTTC.

This clone was counted a few times. This chain links TRBV6-5 with TRBJ2-7; TRBD2 aligns across 11 bases. Germline CDR1 reads MNHEY; CDR2 reads SVGAGI. V was pared by 7 bases and J by 4 bases, with 9 bases of the junction left unmatched. CDR3 size: 15 residues. The CDR3 bases are TGTGCCAGCACCCGGGGGGGGACTAGCGGTTACGAGCAGTACTTC. This codes for CASTRGGTSGYEQYF.

The rearrangement uses TRBV19 and TRBJ1-2, with D unresolved. The CDR3 sequence is 13 residues long. V lost 4 bases, J lost 2 bases, and 8 bases lay in between. Germline assignment: CDR1 LNHDA and CDR2 SQIVND (reference sequence). CDR3 sequence: CASSTGSNYGYTF. The CDR3 region has the DNA TGTGCCAGTAGTACTGGAAGCAACTATGGCTACACCTTC.

The J gene is TRBJ2-2, the V gene TRBV30, with unresolved D. V dropped 1 base and J dropped 4 bases, with 10 bases sitting between them. From germline, CDR1 is GTSNPN and CDR2 SVGIG (reference sequence). The CDR3 consists of 14 residues. CDR3 loop: CAWSAGGVTGELFF. CDR3 nucleotides: TGTGCCTGGAGTGCCGGCGGCGTCACCGGGGAGCTGTTTTTT.

DNA of the CDR3: TGCGCCAGCCGGGGAAATAGCGGAGTCACCTACGAGCAGTACTTC. Protein sequence: CASRGNSGVTYEQYF. V and J are TRBV5-1 and TRBJ2-7; possibly TRBD2 for D (6 bases). This CDR3 spans 15 amino acids. V was trimmed by 7 bases and J by 2 bases, leaving 19 bases between them. Germline V gives CDR1 SGHRS, CDR2 YFSETQ.

This clone was picked up one time. The gene calls are TRBV27 and TRBJ1-2; 9 nucleotides match TRBD1. The V gene's germline CDR1 is MNHEY and CDR2 SMNVEV (reference sequence). The junction had 3 bases not matched to a gene; V was cut back by 6 bases and J by 4 bases. This CDR3 comprises 13 residues. The CDR3 coding sequence is TGTGCCAGCAGATCACAGGGGGCCTATGGCTACACCTTC. Translating gives CASRSQGAYGYTF.

Points on this clone: Other DNA variants within this sample encode the same CDR3. The chain is built from TRBV11-2 and TRBJ2-5; D is undetermined. Trimming took off 0 bases at V and 4 bases at J, with 3 bases between the two ends. The CDR3 runs to 12 residues. The germline V gene encodes CDR1 SGHAT and CDR2 FQNNGV. The CDR3 spells CASSLDRETQYF. CDR3 in DNA: TGTGCCAGCAGCTTAGACCGAGAGACCCAGTACTTC.

The chain is built from TRBV10-3 and TRBJ1-1, with TRBD1 identical over 8 bases. Losses at the gene ends were 10 bases for V and 6 bases for J; bases not matched to a gene: 7. Per germline, CDR1 ENHRY and CDR2 SYGVKD. The CDR3 has 12 residues. In DNA form, the CDR3 reads TGTGCCACAACAGGGGGTAGCGCTGAAGCTTTCTTT. Translated, it gives CATTGGSAEAFF.

This clone showed up just once. The same CDR3 can be traced to other DNA sequences in this sample. The rearrangement joins TRBV5-1 to TRBJ2-2; TRBD2 aligns across 7 bases. Germline CDR1 is SGHRS and CDR2 is YFSETQ. CDR3 length: 16 amino acids. Trimming at V came to 0 bases and at J to 1 base, leaving 3 bases not matched to a gene. Here the CDR3 reads CASSLGASGNTGELFF. The DNA of the CDR3 is TGCGCCAGCAGCTTGGGGGCTAGCGGGAACACCGGGGAGCTGTTTTTT.

The J gene is TRBJ2-7, the V gene TRBV4-1; 8 nucleotides align to TRBD1. J lost 5 bases, V lost 4 bases, and 13 bases had no gene match. The CDR3 sequence is 16 residues long. Germline lookup yields CDR1 MGHRA and CDR2 YSYEKL. This CDR3 is CASSLPRTGISNEQYF. CDR3 nucleotide sequence: TGCGCCAGCAGCCTCCCACGGACAGGGATCAGTAACGAGCAGTACTTC.

V gene TRBV6-1 combines with J gene TRBJ2-2, with D maybe TRBD2 (6 bases). Germline CDR1 and CDR2: MNHNS and SASEGT. The CDR3 extends over 15 amino acids. Trimming left V 2 bases short and J 7 bases short, with 14 bases between. CDR3 nucleotides: TGTGCCAGCAGTGAACCCGGGAGTGTGATCGGGGAGCTGTTTTTT. Protein product: CASSEPGSVIGELFF.

The chain links TRBV5-1 to TRBJ2-5; D is perhaps TRBD2 (7 bases). Trimming pared 5 bases from V and 4 bases from J, leaving 12 bases between. Looked up from germline, CDR1 is SGHRS and CDR2 is YFSETQ. The CDR3 covers 13 residues. The CDR3 sequence: CASRGGGGETQYF. DNA of the CDR3: TGCGCCAGCAGGGGCGGGGGCGGAGAGACCCAGTACTTC.

This sequence joins TRBV2 and TRBJ2-5, with a weak D call TRBD2 (5 bases). The CDR3 spans 14 residues. V was pared by 1 base and J by 5 bases, with 11 bases between. Germline V lookup: CDR1 SNHLY, CDR2 FYNNEI. CDR3 in DNA: TGTGCCAGCAGTGAAGATCTGCCGGGGGAGACCCAGTACTTC. This translates into CASSEDLPGETQYF.

This clone was recorded once. This sequence joins TRBV28 and TRBJ1-2; 7 positions match TRBD1. Germline V CDR1 and CDR2: MDHEN, SYDVKM. V dropped 6 bases and J dropped 0; count of bases not matched to a gene: 7. CDR3 length: 15 amino acids. CDR3: CASSSPDRANYGYTF. DNA of the CDR3: TGTGCCAGCAGCAGCCCTGACAGGGCTAACTATGGCTACACCTTC.

The chain links TRBV5-4 to TRBJ1-1; no clear D gene. Trimming left V 4 bases short and J 3 bases short, with 16 bases between. This CDR3 is built from 15 residues. The germline gives CDR1 SGHNT, CDR2 YYREEE (reference sequence). The CDR3, as DNA: TGTGCCAGCAGCACCGAGCGGGGTTTGGACACTGAAGCTTTCTTT. The encoded protein is CASSTERGLDTEAFF.

CDR3 in amino acids: CASSIGPDSYYEQYF. The CDR3 bases are TGTGCCAGTAGTATAGGACCGGACAGTTACTACGAGCAGTACTTC. The rearrangement joins TRBV19 to TRBJ2-7, with D possibly TRBD1 on 6 matching bases. The CDR3 covers 15 residues. CDR1 and CDR2 from the germline V gene are LNHDA and SQIVND (reference sequence). V was trimmed by 1 base and J by 3 bases, leaving 13 bases between them.

The chain employs TRBV5-1 and TRBJ1-4, with 7 positions matching TRBD1. The junction had 6 bases not matched to a gene; V was cut back by 5 bases and J by 8 bases. Per germline, CDR1 SGHRS and CDR2 YFSETQ. This CDR3 has 13 amino acids. CDR3 in DNA: TGCGCCAGCAGAGACAGGGTACAGGAAAAACTGTTTTTT. Protein sequence: CASRDRVQEKLFF.